This T cell receptor beta chain was profiled in a study of CD8 T cells in Susac syndrome. Sequencing of TCR beta was undertaken in CD8+ and CD4+ T cells derived from blood. Purification of the CD8+ and CD4+ T cells relied on negative isolation, and TEMRA cells underwent FACS enrichment. Roughly 0.45 to 1 ug RNA was reverse transcribed with random hexamers. The immunoSEQ assay covered 54 Vbeta and 13 Jbeta segments for CDR3. TCRdb used MiXCR to reprocess the immunoSEQ multiplex PCR reads, holding one entry per CDR3 protein. The table has a few hundred thousand distinct CDR3 sequences, roughly 96% seen once. Trimming removed 4 bases at V and 3 bases at J, with 18 bases between. This CDR3 has 16 amino acids. Germline V gene data show CDR1 as SGDLS and CDR2 as YYNGEE.

This chain connects TRBV9 to TRBJ2-3; D gene ambiguous. Material: CD4+ T cells from PBMCs. The clonotype comes from a human donor with multiple sclerosis. CDR3 in amino acids: CASSPRTARGTDTQYF. The CDR3 nucleotides read TGTGCCAGCAGCCCTCGGACGGCCCGAGGAACAGATACGCAGTATTTT.